Included here is one TCR beta chain sequence, with context. This CDR3 comprises 15 residues. Germline CDR1 is SGHTA and CDR2 is FQGTGA. V lost 2 bases, J lost 5 bases, and 6 bases stayed unmatched. As originally analysed: Nucleated cell number was recorded as an estimate derived from reference gene primer amplification. The table came from immunoSEQ multiplex PCR; TCRdb's copy has only in-frame clones and leaves some out. That table is the source of V, J and clone size, and D and trimming were worked out from the DNA. The sample lists 200,000 to 300,000 clones, more than 80% occurring once. The record originates from a study of blood T cell repertoires in COVID-19.

This receptor was taken from a woman older than 75 with COVID-19, enrolled during active disease. The chain links TRBV7-3 to TRBJ2-1; TRBD1 aligns across 7 bases. The sample was peripheral blood. The DNA of the CDR3 is TGTGCCAGCAGCTTAGGGGACAGATTGGACAATGAGCAGTTCTTC. This encodes CASSLGDRLDNEQFF.